These 21 T cell receptor beta chains were sequenced from one sample in a study of cytomegalovirus exposure and HLA in healthy donors. The PCR was carried out with 60 Vbeta primers and 13 Jbeta primers. TCRdb keeps only in-frame clones here, not all; method: immunoSEQ multiplex PCR. The top ten clones hold about 8.6% of a sample with 110,000 or so clones, roughly 71% of them seen once. The specimen was PBMCs. The receptor set was obtained from a man younger than 35 in good health and CMV-seropositive.

This CDR3 is CASSQAEGYTYNEQFF. CDR3 DNA: TGTGCCAGCAGCCAAGCTGAGGGTTATACGTACAATGAGCAGTTCTTC. V is TRBV4-2 and J is TRBJ2-1; TRBD2 is a possible D gene (5 bases). Trimming stripped 1 base from V and 4 bases from J, with 14 bases between. The CDR3 has 16 amino acids. Germline V gene data show CDR1 as LGHNA and CDR2 as YNFKEQ.

This chain links TRBV5-1 with TRBJ2-7, with TRBD1 as a possible D gene (5 bases). Deletions cut 2 bases from V and 3 bases from J, with 12 bases between. The germline CDR1 and CDR2 sequences are SGHRS and YFSETQ. CDR3 length equals 14 residues. The DNA of the CDR3 is TGCGCCAGCAGCTTCGGAGACAGTCGCTACGAGCAGTACTTC. Translated: CASSFGDSRYEQYF.

The chain links TRBV19 to TRBJ1-5; D may be TRBD1 (5 bases). The germline V gene has CDR1 LNHDA and CDR2 SQIVND (reference sequence). There are 13 residues in the CDR3. Deletions cut 7 bases from V and 0 bases from J, with 7 bases between. The chain's CDR3 is CASMTDSNQPQHF. For the CDR3, the DNA is TGTGCCAGTATGACAGATAGCAATCAGCCCCAGCATTTT.

The V gene is TRBV19, the J gene TRBJ1-1; 8 nucleotides line up with TRBD1. The V segment lost 7 bases and the J segment 2 bases; nucleotides outside the gene matches: 15. The germline V gene encodes CDR1 LNHDA and CDR2 SQIVND (reference sequence). This CDR3 has 17 residues. This CDR3 is CASTARSGGDTNTEAFF. DNA of the CDR3: TGTGCCAGTACCGCCAGGTCAGGGGGCGATACCAACACTGAAGCTTTCTTT. The full variable domain, in which reference TRBV19 and TRBJ1-1 provide the parts outside the CDR3, is DGGITQSPKYLFRKEGQNVTLSCEQNLNHDAMYWYRQDPGQGLRLIYYSQIVNDFQKGDIAEGYSVSREKKESFPLTVTSAQKNPTAFYLCASTARSGGDTNTEAFFGQGTRLTVV.

In its sample, this clone was seen a few times. CDR3 coding DNA: TGTGCCAGCAGTTACGGGACAGGGACCAATCAGCCCCAGCATTTT. Its translation: CASSYGTGTNQPQHF. This chain connects TRBV6-5 to TRBJ1-5; TRBD1 matches at 9 bases. Germline V gene sequence: CDR1 MNHEY, CDR2 SVGAGI. The CDR3 consists of 15 residues. V was pared by 2 bases and J by 3 bases, with 2 bases of the junction left unmatched.

This clone was seen a handful of times. The chain couples TRBV25-1 to TRBJ2-5; no reliable D call. V gave up 4 bases and J gave up 1 base, with 10 bases separating them. The CDR3 runs 14 residues. Germline assignment: CDR1 MGHDK and CDR2 SYGVNS. The CDR3 reads CASSAPVPQETQYF. The CDR3 coding sequence is TGTGCCAGCAGTGCGCCGGTTCCCCAAGAGACCCAGTACTTC.

The chain recombines TRBV7-9 with TRBJ1-1, with 9 nucleotides matching TRBD1. Per germline, CDR1 SEHNR and CDR2 FQNEAQ (reference sequence). The CDR3 sequence is 14 residues long. The trim removed 5 bases at V and 6 bases at J, leaving 7 bases unmatched. The CDR3 region is CASSHRDRDAEAFF. In DNA, the CDR3 is TGTGCCAGCAGCCATAGGGACAGGGACGCTGAAGCTTTCTTT.

The V call is TRBV5-4, the J call TRBJ2-2; 11 bases are shared with TRBD2. This CDR3 comprises 16 residues. J lost 8 bases, V lost 0 bases, and 6 bases had no gene match. Germline V lookup: CDR1 SGHNT, CDR2 YYREEE (reference sequence). The CDR3 DNA reads as TGTGCCAGCAGCTTGGAACTAGCGGGGGCCGTTGGGGAGCTGTTTTTT. Amino acid sequence: CASSLELAGAVGELFF.

The J gene is TRBJ2-5, the V gene TRBV6-1; D perhaps matches TRBD1 (6 bases). V was clipped by 5 bases and J by 2 bases, with 12 bases between them. Germline CDR1 reads MNHNS; CDR2 reads SASEGT. The CDR3 spans 14 residues. This CDR3 is CASSPGTFQETQYF. The CDR3 DNA sequence: TGTGCCAGCAGTCCGGGGACATTTCAAGAGACCCAGTACTTC.

J is TRBJ1-6 and V is TRBV7-6, with D possibly matching TRBD1 (5 bases). The CDR3 loop spans 17 amino acids. V was shortened by 2 bases and J by 6 bases, with 17 bases between the two germline ends. The germline gives CDR1 SGHVS, CDR2 FNYEAQ. The CDR3 loop reads CASSLTAAGQINSPLHF. DNA of the CDR3: TGTGCCAGCAGCTTAACAGCGGCGGGGCAGATTAATTCACCCCTCCACTTT.

This rearrangement joins TRBV5-1 to TRBJ2-7; 8 bases match TRBD1. The CDR3 is 15 residues long. CDR1 is SGHRS, CDR2 YFSETQ, per germline. V was pared by 2 bases and J by 6 bases, with 10 bases of the junction left unmatched. The CDR3 spells CASSFYPGQEGEQYV. Here the CDR3 DNA reads TGCGCCAGCAGCTTTTATCCGGGACAGGAGGGCGAGCAGTACGTC.

There are a few counts of this clone. This chain joins TRBV7-2 and TRBJ1-2, with D possibly being TRBD1 (6 bases). The CDR3 totals 17 residues. CDR1 and CDR2 (germline): SGHTA, FQGNSA. V was cut by 2 bases and J by 5 bases, with 21 bases left in between. As DNA, the CDR3 is TGTGCCAGCAGCTTAAGAACAGGGAGTTCATTCGGGTATGGCTACACCTTC. Amino acids: CASSLRTGSSFGYGYTF.

The chain couples TRBV7-8 to TRBJ2-1, with D uncertain. The V gene's germline CDR1 is SGHVS and CDR2 FQNEAQ. V was pared by 1 base and J by 7 bases, with 5 bases between. This CDR3 has 12 residues. CDR3 nucleotides: TGTGCCAGCAGCTTAGTTTTAAATGAGCAGTTCTTC. Translating gives CASSLVLNEQFF.

This chain joins TRBV7-3 and TRBJ2-3; 8 positions match TRBD2. The CDR3 has 17 amino acids. V was clipped by 5 bases and J by 1 base; unmatched bases: 11. Per the germline V gene, CDR1 is SGHTA and CDR2 is FQGTGA. The CDR3 bases are TGTGCCAGCAGCCAACGGGGGGGGCCGAGGGGCACAGATACGCAGTATTTT. Amino acid sequence: CASSQRGGPRGTDTQYF. Full variable domain (rest looked up from reference TRBV7-3 and TRBJ2-3): GAGVSQTPSNKVTEKGKYVELRCDPISGHTALYWYRQSLGQGPEFLIYFQGTGAADDSGLPNDRFFAVRPEGSVSTLKIQRTERGDSAVYLCASSQRGGPRGTDTQYFGPGTRLTVL.

The J gene is TRBJ1-6, the V gene TRBV2, with TRBD1 identical over 9 bases. The germline gives CDR1 SNHLY, CDR2 FYNNEI. CDR3 length: 15 amino acids. V lost 8 bases to trimming and J lost 0 bases; unmatched junction nucleotides: 2. CDR3: CASLDRGSYNSPLHF. Written as DNA, the CDR3 is TGTGCCAGCTTGGACAGGGGCTCCTATAATTCACCCCTCCACTTT. Based on the CDR3 plus reference TRBV2 and TRBJ1-6, the full variable domain is EPEVTQTPSHQVTQMGQEVILRCVPISNHLYFYWYRQILGQKVEFLVSFYNNEISEKSEIFDDQFSVERPDGSNFTLKIRSTKLEDSAMYFCASLDRGSYNSPLHFGNGTRLTVT.

V is TRBV15 and J is TRBJ2-1; D remains ambiguous. The germline V and J ends were trimmed by 0 bases and 5 bases, with 8 bases remaining between them. CDR1 and CDR2 from the germline V gene are LNHNV and YYDKDF (reference sequence). The CDR3 spans 14 residues. CDR3 in amino acids: CATSRDIRNNEQFF. The CDR3, as DNA: TGTGCCACCAGCAGAGATATTAGAAACAATGAGCAGTTCTTC.

J is TRBJ1-3 and V is TRBV10-2; 8 bases are a match to TRBD1. CDR1 is WSHSY, CDR2 SAAADI, per germline. The CDR3 contains 15 residues. J was trimmed by 5 bases and V by 1 base; bases with no gene match: 4. CDR3 nucleotide sequence: TGCGCCAGCAGTGAGTGGCAGGGGGCGAGAAACACCATATATTTT. Translation: CASSEWQGARNTIYF.

The chain links TRBV19 to TRBJ2-5; the match to TRBD1 covers 7 bases. The CDR3 has 14 amino acids. With 4 bases clipped from V and 5 bases from J, the junction kept 7 bases outside the gene matches. CDR1 LNHDA and CDR2 SQIVND come from the germline V gene (reference sequence). CDR3: CASSRQGWTETQYF. The CDR3 region has the DNA TGTGCCAGTAGTAGACAGGGTTGGACGGAGACCCAGTACTTC.

The chain has TRBV27 and TRBJ2-5, with a tentative D call TRBD1 (6 bases). Germline CDR1 MNHEY, CDR2 SMNVEV (reference sequence). CDR3 length: 17 amino acids. V lost 6 bases and J 5 bases, leaving 25 bases between the germline ends. The CDR3 reads CASRTIEEQGPEETQYF. CDR3 sequence (DNA): TGTGCCAGCAGAACTATAGAGGAACAGGGCCCCGAGGAGACCCAGTACTTC.

V is TRBV5-5 and J is TRBJ2-7; TRBD2 is a possible D gene (6 bases). Germline CDR1 is SGHKS and CDR2 is YYEKEE (reference sequence). The CDR3 runs 13 residues. V gave up 1 base and J gave up 3 bases, with 8 bases separating them. CDR3 in amino acids: CASSLRRDYEQYF. In DNA, the CDR3 is TGTGCCAGCAGCTTGAGGAGGGACTACGAGCAGTACTTC.

The gene calls are TRBV28 and TRBJ1-5; D perhaps matches TRBD1 (5 bases). The CDR3 is made up of 17 amino acids. Germline-derived CDR1 and CDR2 are MDHEN and SYDVKM. The germline V and J ends were trimmed by 6 bases and 0 bases, with 18 bases remaining between them. The CDR3 loop reads CASSLTRGTYSNQPQHF. DNA of the CDR3: TGTGCCAGCAGCTTGACAAGGGGAACATATAGCAATCAGCCCCAGCATTTT.